This is a list of T cell receptor beta chains from one sample in a study of early T cells in non-severe SARS-CoV-2 infection. Each CDR3 protein is one row after TCRdb ran MiXCR on the 5' RACE reads. The sample lists 35,000 to 50,000 distinct CDR3 sequences, about 7% occurring once. Source material: whole blood. Source of these receptors: an adult who was a healthcare worker with PCR-confirmed SARS-CoV-2 infection or an uninfected control (not recorded which). CDR3s include the opening cysteine and the closing phenylalanine or tryptophan. The D gene is left open where the match is weak. Clone sizes are given selectively: once, few, many, or a class where the clone is expanded.

DNA	CDR3	V	J	D	size
TGTGCCAGCAGCTTGTGGACAGGGGTTTCCTACGAGCAGTACTTC	CASSLWTGVSYEQYF	TRBV5-5	TRBJ2-7	TRBD1	NA
TGCGCCAGCGGCGACCAAGACACACCAGATACGCAGTATTTT	CASGDQDTPDTQYF	TRBV5-1	TRBJ2-3	NA	NA
TGTGCCAGCAGCCAAGATCCGAGGCAGCCTGAAGCTTTCTTT	CASSQDPRQPEAFF	TRBV3-1	TRBJ1-1	NA	NA
TGTGCCAGCAGTTTAGCGGGACAGGGGGCGAATCAGCCCCAGCATTTT	CASSLAGQGANQPQHF	TRBV27	TRBJ1-5	TRBD1	NA
TGTGCCAGTAGGACCTGGACGGGGAACACTGAAGCTTTCTTT	CASRTWTGNTEAFF	TRBV19	TRBJ1-1	NA	NA
TGTGCCAGCAGCGAAGGCCCTGAGGGGTACTATGGCTACACCTTC	CASSEGPEGYYGYTF	TRBV7-9	TRBJ1-2	NA	NA
TGTGCCAGCAGCTCCCGGGACAATGAGCAGTTCTTC	CASSSRDNEQFF	TRBV7-9	TRBJ2-1	NA	NA
TGCGCCAGCAGCTTGGTTCTCCAGGTTAATAATTCACCCCTCCACTTT	CASSLVLQVNNSPLHF	TRBV5-1	TRBJ1-6	NA	many
TGTGCCAGCAGTGCCAGGGGACGGTCGGGAGGCTACGAGCAGTACTTC	CASSARGRSGGYEQYF	TRBV6-2/TRBV6-3	TRBJ2-7	NA	many
TGTGCCAGCAGCTTAATGGGGGTACCTGGGGCCAACGTCCTGACTTTC	CASSLMGVPGANVLTF	TRBV7-8	TRBJ2-6	NA	many
TGTGCCAGCAGTCGGCGGGTGGAGGGAGTCTATGGCTACACCTTC	CASSRRVEGVYGYTF	TRBV6-5	TRBJ1-2	NA	few
TGTGCCAGCAGTTACTCGTCGGGATCTAGCACAGATACGCAGTATTTT	CASSYSSGSSTDTQYF	TRBV6-5	TRBJ2-3	NA	few
TGTGCCAGCACCCCAGGGGGGCAAGGAAACACCATATATTTT	CASTPGGQGNTIYF	TRBV3-1	TRBJ1-3	TRBD1	few
TGTGCCAGCAGCCCCGGGACAGGACCTTACAATGAGCAGTTCTTC	CASSPGTGPYNEQFF	TRBV7-2	TRBJ2-1	TRBD1	medium-sized
TGTGCCAGCAGCCAAGATAGCCTGGGCACTGAAGCTTTCTTT	CASSQDSLGTEAFF	TRBV4-2	TRBJ1-1	NA	few
TGTGCCAGCTCACCACGGGTAGCGGGGAACTCCTACGAGCAGTACTTC	CASSPRVAGNSYEQYF	TRBV18	TRBJ2-7	TRBD2	many
TGTGCCAGCAGCCCCAGGGGGTACTCTGGAAACACCATATATTTT	CASSPRGYSGNTIYF	TRBV3-1	TRBJ1-3	TRBD1	few
TGCAGTGCTAGAGATCCGGGCTCAGCTAACTATGGCTACACCTTC	CSARDPGSANYGYTF	TRBV20-1	TRBJ1-2	NA	NA
TGCGCCAGCAGCCAGGGGGCGCCTTACAATGAGCAGTTCTTC	CASSQGAPYNEQFF	TRBV4-1	TRBJ2-1	NA	few
TGCGCCAGCAGCCAAGTAGGTCCCGACTACGAGCAGTACTTC	CASSQVGPDYEQYF	TRBV4-1	TRBJ2-7	NA	few
TGCGCCAGCAGCTTTAGTGGGAGCTCCTATAATTCACCCCTCCACTTT	CASSFSGSSYNSPLHF	TRBV5-1	TRBJ1-6	NA	many
TGTGCCAGCAGTGAGGTTCCCGCAGGGAGAGGGGAGCTGTTTTTT	CASSEVPAGRGELFF	TRBV2	TRBJ2-2	NA	many
TGTGCCAGCAGCCTCGAGGGGGCTTATAGCAATCAGCCCCAGCATTTT	CASSLEGAYSNQPQHF	TRBV7-8	TRBJ1-5	TRBD1	many
TGTGCCAGCAGCTTTGGGGAGGGAAGGCAGCCCCAGCATTTT	CASSFGEGRQPQHF	TRBV7-9	TRBJ1-5	NA	many
TGTGCCAGCAGCTTAGTGCGGGGTGGCATGAACACTGAAGCTTTCTTT	CASSLVRGGMNTEAFF	TRBV7-2	TRBJ1-1	NA	few
TGTGCCAGCAACCTTGTCCCCGGGTATGGCTACACCTTC	CASNLVPGYGYTF	TRBV9	TRBJ1-2	NA	many
TGTGCCAGCAGTTACGGGACAGGGATCGACGAGCAGTACTTC	CASSYGTGIDEQYF	TRBV6-5	TRBJ2-7	TRBD1	many